Each of the 30 T cell receptor beta chains below was sequenced from the same sample in a study of blood T cell repertoires in COVID-19. Data came from immunoSEQ multiplex PCR; TCRdb stores just in-frame clones and leaves some out. The table shows approximately 90,000 clones, with about two thirds occurring only once. Sequencing input: peripheral blood. The receptor source for this set is a woman aged 80 or over with acute or convalescent COVID-19.

V and J are TRBV5-1 and TRBJ1-5; D is undetermined. The CDR3 covers 12 residues. CDR1 and CDR2 from the germline V gene are SGHRS and YFSETQ. Between the trimmed V and J ends, which lost 2 bases and 6 bases, there was a span of 6 bases. The CDR3 reads CASSFSGQPQHF. The DNA for the CDR3 is TGCGCCAGCAGCTTTAGCGGTCAGCCCCAGCATTTT.

This CDR3 reads CASGLRRDQPQHF. DNA of the CDR3: TGTGCCTCGGGCCTCCGGAGGGATCAGCCCCAGCATTTT. This chain links TRBV6-5 with TRBJ1-5; D is uncertain. Germline V gene data show CDR1 as MNHEY and CDR2 as SVGAGI. V lost 11 bases and J 5 bases, leaving 16 bases between the germline ends. The CDR3 contains 13 residues.

J is TRBJ1-2 and V is TRBV6-6, with D tentatively TRBD1 (6 bases). Germline V lookup: CDR1 MNHNY, CDR2 SVGAGI (reference sequence). This CDR3 is built from 13 residues. V lost 4 bases to trimming and J lost 8 bases, with 14 bases between them. CDR3 in DNA: TGTGCCAGCAGTTTAACACAGGGAGACGGCTACACCTTC. Amino acids: CASSLTQGDGYTF.

This clone appeared a single time. The CDR3 loop reads CASSFGQGVKQETQYF. For the CDR3, the DNA is TGTGCCAGCAGCTTCGGACAGGGTGTTAAACAAGAGACCCAGTACTTC. V is TRBV11-1 and J is TRBJ2-5; 8 nucleotides agree with TRBD1. Germline V gene data show CDR1 as SGHAT and CDR2 as FQDESV (reference sequence). V was clipped by 3 bases and J by 2 bases; unmatched bases: 8. The CDR3 sequence is 16 residues long.

The rearrangement joins TRBV9 to TRBJ2-7, with D perhaps TRBD2 (5 bases). The CDR3 covers 13 residues. The germline V gene encodes CDR1 SGDLS and CDR2 YYNGEE. V lost 0 bases to trimming and J lost 6 bases, with 10 bases between them. The CDR3 here is CASSVEVEGEQYF. The CDR3, as DNA: TGTGCCAGCAGCGTAGAGGTAGAGGGCGAGCAGTACTTC.

This clone was seen many times. This rearrangement joins TRBV9 to TRBJ1-1, with TRBD1 as a possible D gene (6 bases). This CDR3 spans 14 amino acids. Trimming took 2 bases from V and 5 from J, leaving 13 bases between them. CDR1 SGDLS and CDR2 YYNGEE come from the germline V gene. The CDR3 sequence is CASSVRQAGTEAFF. CDR3 in DNA: TGTGCCAGCAGCGTGAGACAGGCCGGGACTGAAGCTTTCTTT.

This rearrangement joins TRBV7-3 to TRBJ2-7; 8 positions agree with TRBD1. The CDR3 length is 15 residues. Germline lookup yields CDR1 SGHTA and CDR2 FQGTGA. V shed 5 bases and J 4 bases; nucleotides not matched to a gene: 10. The CDR3 DNA sequence: TGTGCCAGCAGCCCTCGCGGGACAGGAGCTTACGAGCAGTACTTC. Translation: CASSPRGTGAYEQYF.

The rearrangement links TRBV5-1 to TRBJ2-5; possibly TRBD1 for D (5 bases). The CDR3 covers 13 residues. Between the trimmed V and J ends, which lost 4 bases and 4 bases, there was a span of 11 bases. Germline V gives CDR1 SGHRS, CDR2 YFSETQ. For the CDR3, the DNA is TGCGCCAGCAGCGGTATGGGGCGAGAGACCCAGTACTTC. Amino acids: CASSGMGRETQYF.

This chain joins TRBV19 and TRBJ1-3; no clear D gene. The CDR3 extends over 14 amino acids. The V gene lost 4 bases and the J gene lost 1 base, with 8 bases spanning the gap. CDR1 LNHDA and CDR2 SQIVND come from the germline V gene (reference sequence). The CDR3 region is CASSRQASGNTIYF. The CDR3 region has the DNA TGTGCCAGTAGTAGGCAGGCGTCTGGAAACACCATATATTTT.

The V call is TRBV24-1, the J call TRBJ1-2; TRBD1 is a possible D gene (6 bases). In germline, CDR1 is KGHDR, CDR2 SFDVKD. This CDR3 is 13 amino acids long. V shed 4 bases and J shed 5 bases, with 10 bases lying between them. The CDR3 is CATSDTTGYGYTF. CDR3 DNA: TGTGCCACCAGTGACACCACAGGGTATGGCTACACCTTC.

This chain links TRBV4-2 with TRBJ1-2; D call uncertain. This CDR3 has 13 amino acids. Germline CDR1 LGHNA, CDR2 YNFKEQ. The V gene lost 4 bases and the J gene lost 8 bases, with 14 bases spanning the gap. The CDR3 loop is CASSPHGRPGYTF. CDR3 sequence (DNA): TGTGCCAGCAGCCCCCATGGCAGGCCCGGCTACACCTTC.

The J gene is TRBJ1-2, the V gene TRBV27, with 7 bases lining up with TRBD1. J gave up 5 bases and V 5 bases, and 14 bases lay outside the gene matches. Germline values: CDR1 MNHEY, CDR2 SMNVEV (reference sequence). The CDR3 covers 16 residues. CDR3 amino acids: CASSPDYGTANYGYTF. DNA for the CDR3: TGTGCCAGCAGTCCAGACTACGGGACAGCGAATTATGGCTACACCTTC.

The chain has TRBV3-1 (or the pseudogene TRBV3-2) and TRBJ2-7; TRBD2 aligns across 12 bases. This CDR3 contains 23 residues. The germline CDR1 and CDR2 sequences are LGHDT and YNNKEL (reference sequence). The ends lost 0 bases at V and 2 bases at J; junction bases unmatched: 23. The CDR3 region is CASSQEGPRLAGGPYSPPYEQYF. The CDR3 bases are TGTGCCAGCAGCCAAGAGGGGCCCAGGCTAGCGGGGGGGCCTTATTCGCCCCCCTACGAGCAGTACTTC.

The gene calls are TRBV5-4 and TRBJ2-1; 8 nucleotides align to TRBD2. The CDR3 totals 15 residues. The trim removed 0 bases at V and 8 bases at J, leaving 7 bases unmatched. Germline CDR1 SGHNT, CDR2 YYREEE (reference sequence). As DNA, the CDR3 is TGTGCCAGCAGCTTGGATCGCGGGGGGATACATGAGCAGTTCTTC. Its protein product is CASSLDRGGIHEQFF.

The rearrangement links TRBV27 to TRBJ1-2; 7 bases are a match to TRBD1. CDR1 and CDR2 from the germline V gene are MNHEY and SMNVEV (reference sequence). V shed 4 bases, J shed 5 bases, and the junction held 4 bases outside the gene matches. The CDR3 consists of 13 residues. In DNA form, the CDR3 reads TGTGCCAGCAGTTCTAGACAGGGATATGGCTACACCTTC. As protein: CASSSRQGYGYTF.

This clone was seen once. The chain is built from TRBV4-1 and TRBJ1-1; no reliable D call. Germline V gives CDR1 MGHRA, CDR2 YSYEKL. This CDR3 comprises 15 residues. The ends were cut back, 0 bases at V and 4 bases at J, with 12 bases in the middle. CDR3 protein: CASSQDSFLTTEAFF. The CDR3 region has the DNA TGCGCCAGCAGCCAAGATTCCTTCCTAACCACTGAAGCTTTCTTT.

This chain joins TRBV14 and TRBJ1-2, with 8 bases matching TRBD1. Germline V gene data show CDR1 as SGHDN and CDR2 as FVKESK. This CDR3 comprises 14 residues. V trimming: 5 bases; J trimming: 6 bases; junction bases outside the gene matches: 8. CDR3 DNA: TGTGCCAGCAGCTATGGACAGGGCCGGGATGGCTACACCTTC. Translated: CASSYGQGRDGYTF.

This chain joins TRBV28 and TRBJ1-5; possibly TRBD1 for D (5 bases). Between the trimmed V and J ends, which lost 7 bases and 0 bases, there was a span of 16 bases. Germline V gene lookup returns CDR1 MDHEN and CDR2 SYDVKM. This CDR3 is built from 16 residues. This chain's CDR3 is CASKKGRGPSNQPQHF. The DNA for the CDR3 is TGTGCCAGCAAGAAGGGTAGGGGCCCTAGCAATCAGCCCCAGCATTTT.

V and J are TRBV5-6 and TRBJ2-1; the match to TRBD1 covers 8 bases. This CDR3 has 15 amino acids. V gave up 5 bases and J gave up 4 bases; unmatched junction bases: 8. Germline loops: CDR1 SGHDT, CDR2 YYEEEE. CDR3: CASRLDRGTYNEQFF. The CDR3 DNA sequence: TGTGCCAGCAGGCTCGACAGGGGTACGTACAATGAGCAGTTCTTC.

Note on this clone: Compared with germline, one end of the junction differs, possibly owing to a read error. The V and J genes are TRBV12-3 or TRBV12-4 and TRBJ1-2; TRBD1 matches 8 bases. This CDR3 region has 11 residues. CDR3 in DNA: TGTGCCAGCAGTGTATGGGACAGGATCCTCTTC. The encoded protein is CASSVWDRILF.

J is TRBJ2-1 and V is TRBV7-3; D gene ambiguous. From germline, CDR1 is SGHTA and CDR2 FQGTGA. The ends were cut back, 4 bases at V and 10 bases at J, with 11 bases in the middle. The CDR3 totals 12 residues. In DNA, the CDR3 is TGTGCCAGCAGCTCCGACATCACGGAGCAGTTCTTC. Translation gives CASSSDITEQFF.

V usage is TRBV18 and J usage is TRBJ2-7; 7 bases map to TRBD1. This CDR3 is built from 14 residues. The V gene's germline CDR1 is KGHSH and CDR2 LQKENI. The V segment lost 5 bases and the J segment 4 bases; nucleotides outside the gene matches: 8. CDR3 coding DNA: TGTGCCAGCTCAGCACAGGGGTCTATGTACGAGCAGTACTTC. Residues: CASSAQGSMYEQYF. Full variable domain (missing parts from reference TRBV18 and TRBJ2-7): NAGVMQNPRHLVRRRGQEARLRCSPMKGHSHVYWYRQLPEEGLKFMVYLQKENIIDESGMPKERFSAEFPKEGPSILRIQQVVRGDSAAYFCASSAQGSMYEQYFGPGTRLTVT.

The J gene is TRBJ1-4, the V gene TRBV6-5; 10 positions agree with TRBD1. The V gene's germline CDR1 is MNHEY and CDR2 SVGAGI. Trimming cost V 2 bases and J 11 bases; bases outside gene matches: 8. The CDR3 totals 15 residues. CDR3 sequence (DNA): TGTGCCAGCAGTTACCGACAGGGGGCAGTTGGGAAACTGTTTTTT. This translates into CASSYRQGAVGKLFF.

The J gene is TRBJ1-4, the V gene TRBV4-1, with a tentative D call TRBD1 (5 bases). Looked up from germline, CDR1 is MGHRA and CDR2 is YSYEKL. V lost 4 bases and J 14 bases, leaving 11 bases between the germline ends. The CDR3 has 11 residues. The CDR3 DNA is TGCGCCAGCAGCCTAAAACGACAGCTGTTTTTT. It is translated as CASSLKRQLFF.

This clone was detected only a few times. This chain connects TRBV28 to TRBJ2-7, with 7 nucleotides matching TRBD2. V was pared by 8 bases and J by 9 bases, with 13 bases of the junction left unmatched. Germline V gene sequence: CDR1 MDHEN, CDR2 SYDVKM. The CDR3 has 13 amino acids. CDR3 sequence (DNA): TGTGCCAGCCAATCCGGGGGGTTAGCTGTGCAGTACTTC. Its translation: CASQSGGLAVQYF.

The chain links TRBV4-2 to TRBJ2-1, with 7 bases that match TRBD1. The CDR3 extends over 16 amino acids. Per the germline V gene, CDR1 is LGHNA and CDR2 is YNFKEQ. V shed 2 bases, J shed 4 bases, and the junction held 8 bases outside the gene matches. The CDR3 sequence is CASSQRTGAPYNEQFF. Here the CDR3 DNA reads TGTGCCAGCAGCCAACGAACAGGGGCCCCTTACAATGAGCAGTTCTTC.

This clone ranks as medium-sized. V gene TRBV6-6 combines with J gene TRBJ1-5; TRBD1 is a possible D gene (6 bases). Germline lookup yields CDR1 MNHNY and CDR2 SVGAGI (reference sequence). Trimming removed 6 bases at V and 7 bases at J, with 22 bases between. The CDR3 has 16 amino acids. CDR3 coding DNA: TGTGCCAGCAGCCCATGGGGCAGGGGAGGGGACCAGCCCCAGCATTTT. It is translated as CASSPWGRGGDQPQHF.

By sample share, this clone is medium-sized (0.01 to 0.1%). The V call is TRBV30, the J call TRBJ1-5, with 9 bases that match TRBD1. V lost 3 bases and J lost 5; bases outside the gene matches: 8. The CDR3 contains 15 residues. Germline CDR1 reads GTSNPN; CDR2 reads SVGIG (reference sequence). Here the CDR3 DNA reads TGTGCCTGGAGCCGGGGGGGACAGGGTTATCAGCCCCAGCATTTT. This gives the protein CAWSRGGQGYQPQHF.

V and J are TRBV7-2 and TRBJ2-7; 11 positions agree with TRBD2. The germline CDR1 and CDR2 sequences are SGHTA and FQGNSA. The CDR3 is made up of 18 amino acids. V lost 1 base, J lost 2 bases, and 10 bases stayed unmatched. DNA for the CDR3: TGTGCCAGCAGCTTAGAAGGTTTAGCGGGGGGGCTACCCTACGAGCAGTACTTC. This sequence encodes CASSLEGLAGGLPYEQYF.

The chain has TRBV5-1 and TRBJ1-2; TRBD1 agrees at 11 bases. V was pared by 6 bases and J by 8 bases, with 9 bases of the junction left unmatched. Germline-derived CDR1 and CDR2 are SGHRS and YFSETQ. The CDR3 has 14 amino acids. In DNA form, the CDR3 reads TGCGCCAGCAACCCGGGACAGGGGGGAGACGGCTACACCTTC. It encodes CASNPGQGGDGYTF.